This T cell receptor (beta chain) was obtained from a study of regulatory T cells in long-lasting Graves disease. Study findings and constraints: Persistent disease preferred TRBV28, TRBJ1-2 and TRBJ2-5; new disease, TRBV20-1 and TRBJ2-1.

Library construction for TCR beta used iRepertoire HTBI primers and Arm-PCR of CDR3 regions. TCRdb recomputed calls from the multiplex PCR reads with MiXCR, one row per CDR3 protein. This table holds approximately 400,000 distinct CDR3 sequences, about 16% found once. The germline gives CDR1 PRHDT, CDR2 FYEKMQ (reference sequence). After removal of 5 bases from V and 8 bases from J, the junction contained 16 bases not matched to a gene. This CDR3 region has 16 residues. In the case of this clonotype: What it recognizes is unknown. This clone may be a read error of a much larger clone one base away.

Time point given: newly diagnosed GD, antithyroid drugs for less than 3 months. RNA from PBMCs was the source of the TCR library. This sample was shared with a second study, whose subject was T cells in Graves' hyperthyroidism and ophthalmopathy. As that study records: The HTBI set primed first-round TCR CDR3 RT-PCR.

The input for sequencing was peripheral blood mononuclear cells (PBMCs), taken at new diagnosis, from a patient treated with antithyroid drugs. The chain uses TRBV13 and TRBJ2-3; 7 nucleotides match TRBD2. The clonotype comes from a woman in her twenties or thirties with Graves disease. The CDR3 DNA sequence: TGTGCCAGCAGCCTAACGAGCGGGATCCCCTCCGTTACGCAGTATTTT. It yields the protein CASSLTSGIPSVTQYF.